The clone carrying this TCR beta chain was observed a few times. Sequenced by immunoSEQ multiplex PCR; TCRdb stores in-frame clones only, minus some. The sample consists of over 150,000 clones, around three quarters of them appearing once. These data belong to a study of cytotoxic CD8 clonotypes in ibrutinib-treated CLL. Between the trimmed V and J ends, which lost 0 bases and 8 bases, there was a span of 13 bases. The germline CDR1 and CDR2 sequences are GTSNPN and SVGIG (reference sequence). The CDR3 consists of 14 residues. The rearrangement uses TRBV30 and TRBJ1-4; D not certain. This receptor was obtained from a human donor with chronic lymphocytic leukemia. The specimen was PBMCs, collected after 24 months of ibrutinib treatment. The CDR3 is CAWSVRRVGEKLFF. CDR3 DNA sequence: TGTGCCTGGAGTGTACGTAGGGTAGGGGAAAAACTGTTTTTT.